A selection of T cell receptor beta chains follows, all from one sample in a study of monozygotic twins with inflammatory bowel disease. Using the 5' RACE reads, TCRdb records one entry per CDR3 protein without DNA. The repertoire table contains fewer than 400,000 distinct CDR3 sequences. The source material was blood. The receptors were sampled from a human donor with ulcerative colitis or Crohn's disease, or a healthy co-twin of an affected twin (not recorded which). CDR3s include the opening cysteine and the closing phenylalanine or tryptophan.

>14|TRBJ1-4|TRBV6-1
CASSPGILNEKLFF
>15|TRBJ2-7|TRBV5-1
CASSLGTGKNMEQYF
>12|TRBJ2-7|TRBV5-1
CASRRDDYEQYF
>15|TRBJ2-2|TRBV20-1
CSARDSGSNAGELFF
>16|TRBJ2-1|TRBV28
CATTPARAGGPDEQFF
>17|TRBJ2-1|TRBV24-1
CATSDTTSGSSYNEQFF
>15|TRBJ1-1|TRBV7-8
CASSTRWEGNTEAFF
>15|TRBJ2-7|TRBV28
CASSLGGTGANEQYF
>14|TRBJ1-5|TRBV6-2/TRBV6-3
CASRSTGDNQPQHF
>16|TRBJ1-6|TRBV5-1
CASSLQGSSYNSPLHF
>11|TRBJ2-1|TRBV20-1
CSASKYNEQFF
>11|TRBJ2-1|TRBV3-1
CASSQSYEQFF
>12|TRBJ2-5|TRBV18
CASSPSAETQYF
>16|TRBJ1-5|TRBV18
CASSPSLGQGIQPQHF
>12|TRBJ2-7|TRBV5-1
CASRSTDYEQYF
>14|TRBJ2-7|TRBV20-1
CSDRDGTPPYEQYF
>12|TRBJ2-2|TRBV5-1
CASSIAAGELFF
>14|TRBJ2-2|TRBV7-9
CASRLAENTGELFF
>14|TRBJ2-1|TRBV12-3/TRBV12-4
CASSLVPGPNEQFF
>16|TRBJ1-3|TRBV4-3
CASSQARGSSGNTIYF
>18|TRBJ2-1|TRBV6-2/TRBV6-3
CASSNNRADISSYNEQFF
>17|TRBJ2-7|TRBV5-1
CASSSSQRTGRTREQYF
>15|TRBJ2-5|TRBV5-1
CASSGGTGGQETQYF
>15|TRBJ2-2|TRBV5-1
CASTEEGAFAGELFF
>13|TRBJ2-7|TRBV27
CASRGASVYEQYF
>16|TRBJ1-2|TRBV6-1
CASSEMGRGRNYGYTF
>15|TRBJ1-5|TRBV5-1
CASSSQGAVGQPQHF
>16|TRBJ2-3|TRBV5-5
CASSLTRASSTDTQYF
>15|TRBJ2-3|TRBV7-2
CASSLVLRPGDTQYF
>14|TRBJ2-1|TRBV28
CASSLFQGRNEQFF
>11|TRBJ1-2|TRBV20-1
CSQAGIYGYTF
>20|TRBJ2-6|TRBV4-3
CASSQEFLGRGRTGANVLTF